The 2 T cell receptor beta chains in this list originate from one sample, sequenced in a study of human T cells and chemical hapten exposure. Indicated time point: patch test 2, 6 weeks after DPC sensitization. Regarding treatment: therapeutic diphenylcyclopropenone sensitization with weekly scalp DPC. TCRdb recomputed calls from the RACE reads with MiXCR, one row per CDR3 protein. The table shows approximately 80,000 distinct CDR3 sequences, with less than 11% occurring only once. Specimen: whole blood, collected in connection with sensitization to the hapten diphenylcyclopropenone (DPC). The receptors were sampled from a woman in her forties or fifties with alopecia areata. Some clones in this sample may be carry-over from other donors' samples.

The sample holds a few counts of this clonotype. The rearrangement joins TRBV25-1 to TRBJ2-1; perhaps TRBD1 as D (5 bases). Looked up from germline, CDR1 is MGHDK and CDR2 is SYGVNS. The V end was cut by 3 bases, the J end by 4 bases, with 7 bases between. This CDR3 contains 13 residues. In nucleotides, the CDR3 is TGTGCCAGCAGTGACCCAGGGTACAATGAGCAGTTCTTC. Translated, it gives CASSDPGYNEQFF.

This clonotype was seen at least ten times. CDR3 sequence: CASSSRLASMTDTQYF. CDR3 in DNA: TGTGCCAGCTCATCCCGACTAGCCAGTATGACAGATACGCAGTATTTT. This chain joins TRBV18 and TRBJ2-3; 7 nucleotides match TRBD2. Germline CDR1 KGHSH, CDR2 LQKENI. This CDR3 has 16 amino acids. V shed 5 bases, J shed 3 bases, and the junction held 11 bases outside the gene matches. The entire variable domain, with the rest obtained from reference TRBV18 and TRBJ2-3, is as follows: NAGVMQNPRHLVRRRGQEARLRCSPMKGHSHVYWYRQLPEEGLKFMVYLQKENIIDESGMPKERFSAEFPKEGPSILRIQQVVRGDSAAYFCASSSRLASMTDTQYFGPGTRLTVL.